The clone carrying this T cell receptor (beta chain) has a handful of counts. CDR1 and CDR2 from the germline V gene are MDHEN and SYDVKM. This CDR3 spans 14 amino acids. Deletions cut 5 bases from V and 1 base from J, with 11 bases between. TCRdb reanalysed the RT-PCR reads using MiXCR and keeps one entry per CDR3 protein. The sample has 200,000 to 250,000 distinct CDR3 sequences; roughly an eighth are singletons. This sample was included in a study of patients and donors after allogeneic stem cell transplantation. This receptor was identified in a human donor who was either an allogeneic HSCT recipient or a stem cell or donor lymphocyte infusion donor (not recorded which). It is not recorded whose cells these are; they may come from a transplant donor. This rearrangement joins TRBV28 to TRBJ2-5, with D tentatively TRBD1 (6 bases). Material: blood, either unsorted or a sorted T cell fraction (not recorded which). The CDR3 DNA reads TGTGCCAGCAGTAGACAGGACCTCCAAGAGACCCAGTACTTC. This encodes CASSRQDLQETQYF.